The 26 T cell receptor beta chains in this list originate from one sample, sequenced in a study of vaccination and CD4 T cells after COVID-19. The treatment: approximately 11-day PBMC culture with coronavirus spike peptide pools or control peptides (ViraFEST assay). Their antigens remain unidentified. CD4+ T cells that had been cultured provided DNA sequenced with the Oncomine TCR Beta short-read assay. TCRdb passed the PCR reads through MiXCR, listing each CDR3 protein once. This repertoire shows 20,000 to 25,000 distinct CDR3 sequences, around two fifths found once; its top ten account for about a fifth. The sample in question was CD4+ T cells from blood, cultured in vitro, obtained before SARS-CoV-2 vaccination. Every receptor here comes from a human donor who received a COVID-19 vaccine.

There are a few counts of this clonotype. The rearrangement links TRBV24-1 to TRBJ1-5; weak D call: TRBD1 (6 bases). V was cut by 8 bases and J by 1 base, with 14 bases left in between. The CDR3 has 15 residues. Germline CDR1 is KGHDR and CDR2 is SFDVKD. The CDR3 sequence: CATNPTGQSNQPQHF. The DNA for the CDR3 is TGTGCCACCAACCCTACGGGACAAAGCAATCAGCCCCAGCATTTT.

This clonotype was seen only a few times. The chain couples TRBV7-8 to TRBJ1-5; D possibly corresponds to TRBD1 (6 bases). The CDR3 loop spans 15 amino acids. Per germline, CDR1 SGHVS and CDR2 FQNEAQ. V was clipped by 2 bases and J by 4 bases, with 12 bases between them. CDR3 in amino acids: CASSLRGGGNQPQHF. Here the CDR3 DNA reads TGTGCCAGCAGCTTAAGAGGGGGAGGGAATCAGCCCCAGCATTTT.

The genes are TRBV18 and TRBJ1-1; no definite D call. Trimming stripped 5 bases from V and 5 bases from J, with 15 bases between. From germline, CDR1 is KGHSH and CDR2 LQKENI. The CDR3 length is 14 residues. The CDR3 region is CASSNEGMGTEAFF. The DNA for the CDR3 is TGTGCCAGCTCAAATGAGGGTATGGGGACTGAAGCTTTCTTT.

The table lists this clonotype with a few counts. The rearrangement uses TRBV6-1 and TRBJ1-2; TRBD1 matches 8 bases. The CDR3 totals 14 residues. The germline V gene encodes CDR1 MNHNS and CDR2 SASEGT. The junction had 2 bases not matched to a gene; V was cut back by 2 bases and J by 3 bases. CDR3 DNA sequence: TGTGCCAGCAGTGAACGGGACAGGTACTATGGCTACACCTTC. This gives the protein CASSERDRYYGYTF.

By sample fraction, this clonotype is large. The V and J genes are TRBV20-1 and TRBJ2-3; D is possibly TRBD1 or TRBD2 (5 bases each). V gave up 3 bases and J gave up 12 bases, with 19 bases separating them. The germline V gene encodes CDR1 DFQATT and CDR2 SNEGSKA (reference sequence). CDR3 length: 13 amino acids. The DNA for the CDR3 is TGCAGTGCTAGTATCGGGGCTCGAACCGGCCAGTATTTT. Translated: CSASIGARTGQYF.

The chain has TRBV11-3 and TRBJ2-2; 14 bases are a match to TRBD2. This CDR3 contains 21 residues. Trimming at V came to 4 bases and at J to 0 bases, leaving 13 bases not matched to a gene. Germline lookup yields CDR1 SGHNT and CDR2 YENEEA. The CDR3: CASSSLFRTSGGPANTGELFF. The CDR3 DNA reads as TGTGCCAGCAGCTCGCTTTTTAGGACTAGCGGGGGGCCCGCGAACACCGGGGAGCTGTTTTTT.

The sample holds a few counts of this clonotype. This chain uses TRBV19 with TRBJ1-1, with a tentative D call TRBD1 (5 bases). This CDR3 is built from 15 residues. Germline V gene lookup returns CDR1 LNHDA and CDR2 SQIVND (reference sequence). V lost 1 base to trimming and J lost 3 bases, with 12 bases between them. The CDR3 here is CASSIGTGRDTEAFF. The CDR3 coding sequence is TGTGCCAGTAGTATAGGAACGGGCAGGGACACTGAAGCTTTCTTT.

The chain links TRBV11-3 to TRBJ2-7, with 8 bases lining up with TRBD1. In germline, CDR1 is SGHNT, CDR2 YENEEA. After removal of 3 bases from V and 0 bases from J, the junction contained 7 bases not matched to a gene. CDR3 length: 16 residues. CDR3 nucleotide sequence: TGTGCCAGCAGCTTCCCCCTGGGACAGGTCTCCTACGAGCAGTACTTC. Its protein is CASSFPLGQVSYEQYF.

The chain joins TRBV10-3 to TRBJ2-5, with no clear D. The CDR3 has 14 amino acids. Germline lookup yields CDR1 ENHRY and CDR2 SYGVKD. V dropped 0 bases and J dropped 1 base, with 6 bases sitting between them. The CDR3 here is CAISESYSQETQYF. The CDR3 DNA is TGTGCCATCAGTGAGTCTTACAGCCAAGAGACCCAGTACTTC.

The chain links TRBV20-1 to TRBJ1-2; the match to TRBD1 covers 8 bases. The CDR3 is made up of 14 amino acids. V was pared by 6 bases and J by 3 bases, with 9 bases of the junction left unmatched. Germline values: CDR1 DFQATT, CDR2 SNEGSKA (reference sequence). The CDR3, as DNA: TGCAGTGCAACTCAGGGGGCCGGGGACTATGGCTACACCTTC. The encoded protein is CSATQGAGDYGYTF.

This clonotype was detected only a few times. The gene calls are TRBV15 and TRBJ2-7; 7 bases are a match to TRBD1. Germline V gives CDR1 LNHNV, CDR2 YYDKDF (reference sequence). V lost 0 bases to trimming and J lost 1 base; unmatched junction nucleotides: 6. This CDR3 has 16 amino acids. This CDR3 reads CATSRDRDSSSYEQYF. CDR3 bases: TGTGCCACCAGCAGAGATCGGGACAGCAGTTCCTACGAGCAGTACTTC.

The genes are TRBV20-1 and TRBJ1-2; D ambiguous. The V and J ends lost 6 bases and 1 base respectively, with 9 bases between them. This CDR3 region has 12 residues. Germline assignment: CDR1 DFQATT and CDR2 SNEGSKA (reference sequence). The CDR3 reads CSASAYNYGYTF. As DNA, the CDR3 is TGCAGTGCCAGCGCTTATAACTATGGCTACACCTTC.

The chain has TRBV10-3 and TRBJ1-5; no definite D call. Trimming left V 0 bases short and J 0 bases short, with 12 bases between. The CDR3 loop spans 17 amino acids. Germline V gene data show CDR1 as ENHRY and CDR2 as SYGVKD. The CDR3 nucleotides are TGTGCCATCAGTGAGTCGGCTGCCCGCTATAGCAATCAGCCCCAGCATTTT. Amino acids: CAISESAARYSNQPQHF.

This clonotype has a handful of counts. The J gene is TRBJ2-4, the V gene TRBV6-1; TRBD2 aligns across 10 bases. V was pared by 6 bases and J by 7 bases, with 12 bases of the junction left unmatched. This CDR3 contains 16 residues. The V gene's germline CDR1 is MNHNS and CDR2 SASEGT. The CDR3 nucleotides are TGTGCCAGCAGATCCTTAGCGGGGGGAGCGTGGAACATTCAGTACTTC. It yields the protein CASRSLAGGAWNIQYF.

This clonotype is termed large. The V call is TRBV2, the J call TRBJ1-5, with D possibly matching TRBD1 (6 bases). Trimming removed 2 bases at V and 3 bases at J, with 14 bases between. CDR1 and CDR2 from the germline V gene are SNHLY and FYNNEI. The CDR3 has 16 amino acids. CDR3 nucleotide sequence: TGTGCCAGCAGTGAAAGCAGGGGCGGAAACAATCAGCCCCAGCATTTT. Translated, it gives CASSESRGGNNQPQHF.

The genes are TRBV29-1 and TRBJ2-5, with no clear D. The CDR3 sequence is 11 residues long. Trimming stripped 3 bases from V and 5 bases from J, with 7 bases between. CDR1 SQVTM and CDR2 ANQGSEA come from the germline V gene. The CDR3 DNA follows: TGCAGCGTTGATGTAGGGGAGACCCAGTACTTC. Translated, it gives CSVDVGETQYF.

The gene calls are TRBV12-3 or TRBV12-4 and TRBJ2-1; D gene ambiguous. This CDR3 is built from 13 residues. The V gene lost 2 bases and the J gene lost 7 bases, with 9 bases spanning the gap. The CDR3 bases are TGTGCCAGCAGTTTACGAAGAGTTAATGAGCAGTTCTTC. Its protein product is CASSLRRVNEQFF.

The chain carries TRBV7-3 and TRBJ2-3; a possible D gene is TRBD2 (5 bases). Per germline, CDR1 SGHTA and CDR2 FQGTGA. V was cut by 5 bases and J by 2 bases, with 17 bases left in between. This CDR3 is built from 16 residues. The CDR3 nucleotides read TGTGCCAGCAGCCCGGGGATGGACTCTTCCACAGATACGCAGTATTTT. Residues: CASSPGMDSSTDTQYF. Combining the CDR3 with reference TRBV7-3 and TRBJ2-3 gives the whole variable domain GAGVSQTPSNKVTEKGKYVELRCDPISGHTALYWYRQSLGQGPEFLIYFQGTGAADDSGLPNDRFFAVRPEGSVSTLKIQRTERGDSAVYLCASSPGMDSSTDTQYFGPGTRLTVL.

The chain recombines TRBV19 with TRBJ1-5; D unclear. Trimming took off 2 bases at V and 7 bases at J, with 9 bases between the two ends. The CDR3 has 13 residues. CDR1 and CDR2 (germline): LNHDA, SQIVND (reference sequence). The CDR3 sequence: CASSISFHQPQHF. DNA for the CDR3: TGTGCCAGTAGTATATCCTTCCACCAGCCCCAGCATTTT.

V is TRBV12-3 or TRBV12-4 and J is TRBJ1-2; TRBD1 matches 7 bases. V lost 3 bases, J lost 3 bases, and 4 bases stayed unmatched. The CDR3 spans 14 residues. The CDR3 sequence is CASSLRGRDYGYTF. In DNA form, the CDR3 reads TGTGCCAGCAGTTTGAGGGGGCGCGACTATGGCTACACCTTC.

The CDR3 DNA is TGTGCCAGTAGTTCCAGGGGAGGCGATCAGCCCCAGCATTTT. Encoded protein: CASSSRGGDQPQHF. The gene calls are TRBV19 and TRBJ1-5, with a tentative D call TRBD1 (6 bases). Between the trimmed V and J ends, which lost 5 bases and 5 bases, there was a span of 13 bases. This CDR3 has 14 residues. Looked up from germline, CDR1 is LNHDA and CDR2 is SQIVND (reference sequence). The whole variable domain, filled in from reference TRBV19 and TRBJ1-5, reads DGGITQSPKYLFRKEGQNVTLSCEQNLNHDAMYWYRQDPGQGLRLIYYSQIVNDFQKGDIAEGYSVSREKKESFPLTVTSAQKNPTAFYLCASSSRGGDQPQHFGDGTRLSIL.

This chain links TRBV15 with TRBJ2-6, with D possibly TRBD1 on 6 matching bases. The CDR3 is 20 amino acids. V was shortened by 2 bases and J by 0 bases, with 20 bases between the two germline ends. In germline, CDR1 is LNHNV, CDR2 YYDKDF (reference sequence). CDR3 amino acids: CATSRQLSTGIDSGANVLTF. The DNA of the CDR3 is TGTGCCACCAGCAGACAATTGTCGACAGGTATAGACTCTGGGGCCAACGTCCTGACTTTC.

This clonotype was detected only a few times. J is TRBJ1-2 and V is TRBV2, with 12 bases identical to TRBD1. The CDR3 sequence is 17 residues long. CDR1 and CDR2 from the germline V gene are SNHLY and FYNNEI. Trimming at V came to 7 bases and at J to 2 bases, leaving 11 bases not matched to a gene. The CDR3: CASTRDGTGGFNYGYTF. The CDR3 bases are TGTGCCAGCACCAGAGACGGGACAGGGGGCTTCAACTATGGCTACACCTTC.

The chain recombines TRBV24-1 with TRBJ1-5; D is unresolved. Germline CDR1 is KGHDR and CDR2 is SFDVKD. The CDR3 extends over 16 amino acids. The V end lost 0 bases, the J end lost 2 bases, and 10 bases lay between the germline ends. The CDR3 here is CATSDLLWPGNQPQHF. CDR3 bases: TGTGCCACCAGTGATTTGCTGTGGCCGGGCAATCAGCCCCAGCATTTT.

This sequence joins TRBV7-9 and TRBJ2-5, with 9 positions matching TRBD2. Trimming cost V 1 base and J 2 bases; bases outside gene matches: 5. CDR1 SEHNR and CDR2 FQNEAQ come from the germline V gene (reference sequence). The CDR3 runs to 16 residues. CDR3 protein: CASSLEGGGEQETQYF. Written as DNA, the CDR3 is TGTGCCAGCAGCTTAGAAGGCGGGGGGGAGCAAGAGACCCAGTACTTC.

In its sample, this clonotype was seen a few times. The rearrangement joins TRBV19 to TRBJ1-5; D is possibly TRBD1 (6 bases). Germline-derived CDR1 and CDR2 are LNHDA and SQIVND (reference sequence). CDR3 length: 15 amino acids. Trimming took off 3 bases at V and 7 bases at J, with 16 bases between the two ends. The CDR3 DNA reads TGTGCCAGTAGTATGGGGAACAGGGTCACCCAGCCCCAGCATTTT. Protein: CASSMGNRVTQPQHF.